This T cell receptor (beta chain) is drawn from a study of identical twins. This clonotype has a count of ten or more. Its specificity is unknown. From the 5' RACE reads, TCRdb called clonotypes with MiXCR, one entry per CDR3 protein. The table records roughly 250,000 distinct CDR3 sequences, over 13% of them present only once. CDR1 SGHRS and CDR2 YFSETQ come from the germline V gene. The CDR3 has 11 residues. Trimming removed 4 bases at V and 5 bases at J, with 6 bases between. Study outcomes and limitations: Findings came from cross-sectional statistics, without long-term follow-up of donors.

The origin of this receptor is a woman aged 18 to 35 in good health. Sequencing was done on a sample of memory (CD45RO+) T cells sorted from blood. The chain employs TRBV5-1 and TRBJ1-2; D remains unclear. CDR3 DNA: TGCGCCAGCAGCGGGGAGTATGGCTACACCTTC. The encoded protein is CASSGEYGYTF.